The 23 T cell receptor beta chains reported below all come from one sample, sequenced in a study of blood T cell repertoires in COVID-19. This table comes from immunoSEQ multiplex PCR, and its TCRdb copy is limited to in-frame clones, with some not included. The table has under 250,000 clones, around 90% seen once. Specimen: peripheral blood. Receptors originate from a man aged 60-69 years who had recovered from COVID-19.

The CDR3 DNA sequence: TGCAGCGTTGACGGGAGGGCCCTAGATACGCAGTATTTT. This translates into CSVDGRALDTQYF. The chain has TRBV29-1 and TRBJ2-3; 8 bases align to TRBD2. Germline assignment: CDR1 SQVTM and CDR2 ANQGSEA. The CDR3 is 13 residues long. V shed 3 bases, J shed 5 bases, and the junction held 4 bases outside the gene matches.

The genes are TRBV19 and TRBJ2-3; possible D gene TRBD2, 6 bases. V was trimmed by 1 base and J by 6 bases, leaving 14 bases between them. CDR1 is LNHDA and CDR2 is SQIVND in the germline V gene (reference sequence). The CDR3 totals 15 residues. Here the CDR3 reads CASSIGPGVGDTQYF. The CDR3 DNA reads as TGTGCCAGTAGTATAGGCCCGGGAGTGGGGGATACGCAGTATTTT.

The V call is TRBV5-1, the J call TRBJ2-2, with 8 bases identical to TRBD1. The V gene end was trimmed by 4 bases and the J gene end by 7 bases; junction bases not matched to a gene: 9. The CDR3 has 15 residues. Per the germline V gene, CDR1 is SGHRS and CDR2 is YFSETQ. The CDR3 DNA follows: TGCGCCAGCAGCGGGGGACAGGTTCACGTCGGGGAGCTGTTTTTT. It specifies CASSGGQVHVGELFF.

This clone was picked up a small number of times. The DNA for the CDR3 is TGTGCCAGCAGTTTGGCAGGCGATAACTATGGCTACACCTTC. Protein: CASSLAGDNYGYTF. The chain joins TRBV28 to TRBJ1-2; D not resolved. This CDR3 comprises 14 residues. From germline, CDR1 is MDHEN and CDR2 SYDVKM. V lost 3 bases and J lost 1, with 9 bases in between.

This clone appeared a single time. The chain carries TRBV5-1 and TRBJ2-4, with 12 bases fitting TRBD1. The CDR3 loop spans 14 amino acids. The germline CDR1 and CDR2 sequences are SGHRS and YFSETQ. The J segment lost 8 bases and the V segment lost 5 bases, leaving 5 bases of the junction unmatched. This chain's CDR3 is CASRPGQGAYIQYF. DNA of the CDR3: TGCGCCAGCAGACCGGGACAGGGGGCATACATTCAGTACTTC.

The CDR3 region is CASSLEGGYGYTF. The CDR3 DNA follows: TGTGCCAGCAGCTTAGAGGGCGGGTACGGCTACACCTTC. This rearrangement joins TRBV7-9 to TRBJ1-2; D is unresolved. CDR1 and CDR2 from the germline V gene are SEHNR and FQNEAQ (reference sequence). This CDR3 is 13 amino acids long. Trimming shortened V by 1 base and J by 8 bases, and 11 bases separated the two germline ends.

The rearrangement uses TRBV3-1 (or the pseudogene TRBV3-2) and TRBJ1-6; perhaps TRBD1 as D (5 bases). This CDR3 has 14 residues. V lost 5 bases and J lost 8, with 13 bases in between. The V gene's germline CDR1 is LGHDT and CDR2 YNNKEL (reference sequence). The CDR3 DNA follows: TGTGCCAGCAGCACCCGGTGGGGGGATTCACCCCTCCACTTT. Its translation: CASSTRWGDSPLHF.

V gene TRBV28 combines with J gene TRBJ2-5; D is possibly TRBD2 (6 bases). This CDR3 is 14 amino acids long. The germline V gene encodes CDR1 MDHEN and CDR2 SYDVKM. Trimming stripped 7 bases from V and 5 bases from J, with 17 bases between. The CDR3 sequence: CASTPPAGRETQYF. CDR3 DNA sequence: TGTGCCAGCACGCCCCCCGCGGGGCGGGAGACCCAGTACTTC.

The chain has TRBV3-1 (or the pseudogene TRBV3-2) and TRBJ2-2; 9 positions match TRBD1. With 7 bases clipped from V and 2 bases from J, the junction kept 8 bases outside the gene matches. The germline V gene has CDR1 LGHDT and CDR2 YNNKEL (reference sequence). The CDR3 runs 16 residues. CDR3 nucleotides: TGTGCCAGCAACTACAGGGGGCGGGGAAACACCGGGGAGCTGTTTTTT. It codes for CASNYRGRGNTGELFF.

The chain links TRBV18 to TRBJ2-7; tentative D call: TRBD1 (6 bases). The CDR3 runs to 19 residues. The germline V gene encodes CDR1 KGHSH and CDR2 LQKENI. V was shortened by 1 base and J by 0 bases, with 22 bases between the two germline ends. In DNA, the CDR3 is TGTGCCAGCTCACCACGGGACACTACGGGCGACGAGAGCTCCTACGAGCAGTACTTC. Protein sequence: CASSPRDTTGDESSYEQYF.

The chain links TRBV6-5 to TRBJ1-1, with 7 nucleotides matching TRBD1. The V gene's germline CDR1 is MNHEY and CDR2 SVGAGI. V trimming: 6 bases; J trimming: 3 bases; junction bases outside the gene matches: 7. The CDR3 is 14 residues long. In nucleotides, the CDR3 is TGTGCCAGCAGAAACAGGGGATCGTACACTGAAGCTTTCTTT. Translating gives CASRNRGSYTEAFF.

Only a few counts were recorded for this clone. The chain has TRBV20-1 and TRBJ2-1; 10 bases are shared with TRBD2. This CDR3 is built from 15 residues. Germline V lookup: CDR1 DFQATT, CDR2 SNEGSKA (reference sequence). V dropped 3 bases and J dropped 6; count of bases not matched to a gene: 8. In nucleotides, the CDR3 is TGCAGTGCTAGTGTCCCCCTAGCGGGAGTCAATGAGCAGTTCTTC. This sequence encodes CSASVPLAGVNEQFF.

The rearrangement uses TRBV7-3 and TRBJ1-1, with 8 bases identical to TRBD1. CDR3 length: 16 residues. V shed 1 base, J shed 1 base, and the junction held 5 bases outside the gene matches. Per germline, CDR1 SGHTA and CDR2 FQGTGA. The CDR3 sequence: CASSLNSGTGNTEAFF. The CDR3 nucleotides read TGTGCCAGCAGCTTAAACTCGGGGACAGGGAACACTGAAGCTTTCTTT.

The chain combines TRBV18 with TRBJ1-1; D may be TRBD1 (5 bases). This CDR3 is 15 amino acids long. CDR1 and CDR2 from the germline V gene are KGHSH and LQKENI. The V and J ends lost 5 bases and 1 base respectively, with 14 bases between them. Here the CDR3 DNA reads TGTGCCAGCTCATCCGTTAACCAGGGGAACACTGAAGCTTTCTTT. Protein: CASSSVNQGNTEAFF.

This clone has just one count. V usage is TRBV19 and J usage is TRBJ2-7, with 8 bases lining up with TRBD1. Trimming took 5 bases from V and 4 from J; bases not matched to a gene: 4. The CDR3 consists of 13 residues. CDR1 and CDR2 (germline): LNHDA, SQIVND (reference sequence). CDR3 in DNA: TGTGCCAGTAGTGCCGGACAGGGTTACGAGCAGTACTTC. It codes for CASSAGQGYEQYF.

Written as DNA, the CDR3 is TGTGCCACCAGCAGATCCGGGGGGGGGATGAACTATGGCTACACCTTC. Translating gives CATSRSGGGMNYGYTF. The rearrangement links TRBV15 to TRBJ1-2; the D gene is possibly TRBD1 (5 bases). Germline loops: CDR1 LNHNV, CDR2 YYDKDF (reference sequence). Trimming took 2 bases from V and 2 from J, leaving 15 bases between them. The length of the CDR3 is 16 residues.

This clone occurred once. The rearrangement links TRBV18 to TRBJ2-1; TRBD1 matches 8 bases. Trimming removed 0 bases from V and 6 bases from J; junction bases left unmatched: 4. This CDR3 has 15 residues. Per the germline V gene, CDR1 is KGHSH and CDR2 is LQKENI. The CDR3, as DNA: TGTGCCAGCTCACCACCGTTCGGACAGGGCAATGAGCAGTTCTTC. The encoded protein is CASSPPFGQGNEQFF.

This clone was counted between two and nine times. The chain links TRBV4-1 to TRBJ1-6; D uncertain. Trimming removed 3 bases at V and 2 bases at J, with 8 bases between. The germline V gene encodes CDR1 MGHRA and CDR2 YSYEKL. The CDR3 runs 15 residues. CDR3 protein: CASSQTTTYNSPLHF. CDR3 DNA: TGCGCCAGCAGCCAGACAACCACCTATAATTCACCCCTCCACTTT.

This clone appeared a few times. J is TRBJ1-6 and V is TRBV7-2; 10 nucleotides line up with TRBD1. With 4 bases clipped from V and 6 bases from J, the junction kept 3 bases outside the gene matches. This CDR3 spans 15 amino acids. In germline, CDR1 is SGHTA, CDR2 FQGNSA. For the CDR3, the DNA is TGTGCCAGCAGCTACGGACAGGGGGGTAATTCACCCCTCCACTTT. Residues: CASSYGQGGNSPLHF.

The V gene is TRBV28, the J gene TRBJ1-2, with TRBD1 identical over 9 bases. Germline CDR1 is MDHEN and CDR2 is SYDVKM. Trimming took 6 bases from V and 8 from J; bases not matched to a gene: 4. The length of the CDR3 is 12 residues. In DNA, the CDR3 is TGTGCCAGCAGCGAGACAGGGGGGGGCTACACCTTC. It encodes CASSETGGGYTF.

The chain carries TRBV6-5 and TRBJ2-3; D is possibly TRBD1 (6 bases). The germline V and J ends were trimmed by 6 bases and 6 bases, with 7 bases remaining between them. There are 11 residues in the CDR3. Germline values: CDR1 MNHEY, CDR2 SVGAGI. CDR3 nucleotides: TGTGCCAGCAGGAGGGGGGATACGCAGTATTTT. It codes for CASRRGDTQYF.

This sequence joins TRBV6-6 and TRBJ2-7; TRBD2 aligns across 10 bases. This CDR3 contains 15 residues. The V gene's germline CDR1 is MNHNY and CDR2 SVGAGI (reference sequence). The V and J ends lost 6 bases and 6 bases, in that order; junction bases with no gene match: 11. The CDR3 DNA sequence: TGTGCCAGCAGAGCCCCCGAGCGGGGGGGCGGCGAGCAGTACTTC. This sequence encodes CASRAPERGGGEQYF.

The chain uses TRBV4-1 and TRBJ1-3; TRBD1 matches 7 bases. The CDR3 loop spans 18 amino acids. Germline lookup yields CDR1 MGHRA and CDR2 YSYEKL. J lost 2 bases, V lost 0 bases, and 10 bases had no gene match. The CDR3 DNA is TGCGCCAGCAGCCAAGATGACAGGGCCACATCTACTGGAAACACCATATATTTT. Its protein product is CASSQDDRATSTGNTIYF.